This T cell receptor (beta chain) was profiled in a study of response to subunit inactivated influenza vaccine. The CDR3 is 12 residues long. Germline CDR1 reads ENHRY; CDR2 reads SYGVKD. V dropped 0 bases and J dropped 7 bases, with 6 bases sitting between them. Each CDR3 protein gets one entry after TCRdb re-called the RT-PCR reads with MiXCR. Here the sample spans about 480,000 distinct CDR3 sequences, about 10% being singletons. In this sample, this clonotype turned up many times. The chain employs TRBV10-3 and TRBJ2-5, with D possibly being TRBD1 (5 bases). Here the sequenced sample was PBMCs from blood, taken more than 35 days after vaccination. The origin of this receptor is a man aged 45-65 years who received an inactivated influenza vaccine. The CDR3 region has the DNA TGTGCCATCAGTGAGTCTGGGGCGACCCAGTACTTC. Protein sequence: CAISESGATQYF.